This TCR beta chain originates from a study of blood T cells in healthy people across ages. Whole-study results and caveats: A roughly linear age-dependent decrease characterized TCR beta diversity per million T cells.

On this clonotype itself: Its cognate antigen is unknown.

Each of the donors had roughly 9.4 milliliters of peripheral blood drawn into EDTA-treated Vacutainer tubes. In each sample, at least 7 million PBMCs were isolated. Germline V gene lookup returns CDR1 SQVTM and CDR2 ANQGSEA. The CDR3 sequence is 14 residues long. Then a second PCR, running about 6 to 12 cycles, was carried out with a sample-barcoded 5' primer and a J-beta primer mix. TCRdb reanalysed the 5' RACE reads using MiXCR and keeps one entry per CDR3 protein. The sample gives roughly 1.5 million distinct CDR3 sequences, less than 45% of which show up once; around 4% is in the top ten. V and J are TRBV29-1 and TRBJ2-4; TRBD1 matches at 9 bases. Judging by the DNA end, TRBJ2-7 fits better; the J call may be wrong. The specimen was blood. The receptor's source is a woman in her late teens or twenties in good health. In nucleotides, the CDR3 is TGCAGCGTAGATAAACAGGGGGCTTCGGGCGAGCAGTACTTC. It specifies CSVDKQGASGEQYF.